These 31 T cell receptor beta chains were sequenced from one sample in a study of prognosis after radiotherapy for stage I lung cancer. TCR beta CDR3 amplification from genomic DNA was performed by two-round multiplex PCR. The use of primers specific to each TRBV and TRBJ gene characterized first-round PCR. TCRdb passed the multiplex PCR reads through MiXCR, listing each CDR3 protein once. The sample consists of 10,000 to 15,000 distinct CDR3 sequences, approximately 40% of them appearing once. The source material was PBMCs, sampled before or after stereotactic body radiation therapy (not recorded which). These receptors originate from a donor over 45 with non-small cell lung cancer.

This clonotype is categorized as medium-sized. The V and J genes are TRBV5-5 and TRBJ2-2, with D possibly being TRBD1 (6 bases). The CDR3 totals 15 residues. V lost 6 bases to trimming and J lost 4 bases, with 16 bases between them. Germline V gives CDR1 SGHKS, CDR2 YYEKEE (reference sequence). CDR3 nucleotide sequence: TGTGCCAGCAACAACGGACAGCGGCGCACCGGGGAGCTGTTTTTT. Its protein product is CASNNGQRRTGELFF.

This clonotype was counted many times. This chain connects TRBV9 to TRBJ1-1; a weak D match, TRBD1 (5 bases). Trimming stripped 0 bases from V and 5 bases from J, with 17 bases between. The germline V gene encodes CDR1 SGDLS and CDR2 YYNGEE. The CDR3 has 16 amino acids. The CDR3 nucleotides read TGTGCCAGCAGCGTAGGGATCCTAAAGGGGATGACTGAAGCTTTCTTT. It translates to CASSVGILKGMTEAFF. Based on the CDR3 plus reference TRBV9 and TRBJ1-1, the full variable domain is DSGVTQTPKHLITATGQRVTLRCSPRSGDLSVYWYQQSLDQGLQFLIQYYNGEERAKGNILERFSAQQFPDLHSELNLSSLELGDSALYFCASSVGILKGMTEAFFGQGTRLTVV.

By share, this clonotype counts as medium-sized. DNA for the CDR3: TGTGCCATCAGGGACTCAGGGCCCTATGGCTACACCTTC. It codes for CAIRDSGPYGYTF. The chain couples TRBV28 to TRBJ1-2; D is perhaps TRBD1 (5 bases). Trimming took 10 bases from V and 4 from J, leaving 16 bases between them. Germline V gene sequence: CDR1 MDHEN, CDR2 SYDVKM. CDR3 length: 13 amino acids.

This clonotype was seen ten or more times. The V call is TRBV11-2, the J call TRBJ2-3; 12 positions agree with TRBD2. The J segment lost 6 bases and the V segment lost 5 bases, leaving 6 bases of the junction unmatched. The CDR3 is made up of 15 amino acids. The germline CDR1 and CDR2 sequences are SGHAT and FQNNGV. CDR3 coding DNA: TGTGCCAGCAGCCTGACTAGCGGGGGTTTGGATACGCAGTATTTT. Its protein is CASSLTSGGLDTQYF.

CDR3 sequence: CASSGLVEDSSATNEKLFF. CDR3 coding DNA: TGTGCCAGCAGTGGCCTAGTGGAGGACAGCTCTGCAACTAATGAAAAACTGTTTTTT. V usage is TRBV25-1 and J usage is TRBJ1-4, with D possibly TRBD1 on 6 matching bases. The CDR3 extends over 19 amino acids. Germline V CDR1 and CDR2: MGHDK, SYGVNS. V lost 4 bases to trimming and J lost 0 bases, with 21 bases between them.

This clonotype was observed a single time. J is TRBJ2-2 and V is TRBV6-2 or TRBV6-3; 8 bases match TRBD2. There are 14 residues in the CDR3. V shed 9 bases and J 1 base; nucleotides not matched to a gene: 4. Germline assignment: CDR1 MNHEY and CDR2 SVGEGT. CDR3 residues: CASKLAVNTGELFF. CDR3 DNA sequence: TGTGCCAGTAAACTAGCGGTGAACACCGGGGAGCTGTTTTTT.

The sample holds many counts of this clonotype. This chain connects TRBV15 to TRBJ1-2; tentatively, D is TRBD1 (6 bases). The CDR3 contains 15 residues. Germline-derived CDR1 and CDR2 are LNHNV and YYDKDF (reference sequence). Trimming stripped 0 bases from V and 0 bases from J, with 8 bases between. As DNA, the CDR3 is TGTGCCACCAGCAGAGAACAGGGCGCTAACTATGGCTACACCTTC. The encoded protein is CATSREQGANYGYTF.

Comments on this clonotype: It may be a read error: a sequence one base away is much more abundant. CDR3 bases: TGTGCCAGCAGTGCCGGGTGGTGGGAGGGAGTCCCCAAAAACATTCAGTACTTC. Translation gives CASSAGWWEGVPKNIQYF. The chain is built from TRBV6-1 and TRBJ2-4; 7 bases fit TRBD2. The CDR3 is 18 amino acids. Germline assignment: CDR1 MNHNS and CDR2 SASEGT. Losses at the gene ends were 4 bases for V and 2 bases for J; bases not matched to a gene: 14.

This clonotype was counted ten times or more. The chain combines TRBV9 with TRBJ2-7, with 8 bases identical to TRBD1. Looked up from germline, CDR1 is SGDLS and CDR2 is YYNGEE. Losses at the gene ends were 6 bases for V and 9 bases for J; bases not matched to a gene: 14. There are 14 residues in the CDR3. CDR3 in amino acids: CASTPTGELGVQYF. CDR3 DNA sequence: TGTGCCAGCACCCCGACAGGGGAACTTGGCGTGCAGTACTTC.

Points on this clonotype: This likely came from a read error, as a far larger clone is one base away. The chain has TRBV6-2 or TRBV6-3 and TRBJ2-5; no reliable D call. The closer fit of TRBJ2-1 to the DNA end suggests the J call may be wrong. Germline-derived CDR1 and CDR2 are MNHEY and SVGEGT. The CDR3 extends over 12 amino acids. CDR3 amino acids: CASSYVATEQFF. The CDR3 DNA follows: TGTGCCAGCAGTTACGTAGCAACTGAGCAGTTCTTC.

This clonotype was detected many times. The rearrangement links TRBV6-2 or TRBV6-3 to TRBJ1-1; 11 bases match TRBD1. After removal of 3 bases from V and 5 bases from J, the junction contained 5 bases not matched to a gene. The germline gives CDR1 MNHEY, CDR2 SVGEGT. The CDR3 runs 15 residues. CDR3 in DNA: TGTGCCAGCAGTTATACCGGGACAGGGGGGACTGAAGCTTTCTTT. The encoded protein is CASSYTGTGGTEAFF.

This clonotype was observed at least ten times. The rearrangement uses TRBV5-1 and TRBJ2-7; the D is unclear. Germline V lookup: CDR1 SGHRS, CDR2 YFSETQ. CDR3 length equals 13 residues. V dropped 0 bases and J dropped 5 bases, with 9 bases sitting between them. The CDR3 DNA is TGCGCCAGCAGCTTGGAGGTGGTCGACGAGCAGTACTTC. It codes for CASSLEVVDEQYF.

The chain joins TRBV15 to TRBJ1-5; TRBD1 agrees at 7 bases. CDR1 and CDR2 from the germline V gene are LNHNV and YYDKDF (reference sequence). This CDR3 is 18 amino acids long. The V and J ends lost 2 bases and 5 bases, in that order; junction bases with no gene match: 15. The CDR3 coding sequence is TGTGCCACCAGCAGATTGACAGGGTCTCGGGCTGGTGATCAGCCCCAGCATTTT. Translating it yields CATSRLTGSRAGDQPQHF.

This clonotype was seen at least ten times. The CDR3 sequence is CASTDRFNTGELFF. The CDR3, as DNA: TGTGCCAGCACGGACAGGTTTAACACCGGGGAGCTGTTTTTT. This chain links TRBV4-2 with TRBJ2-2; 7 bases are a match to TRBD1. The germline CDR1 and CDR2 sequences are LGHNA and YNFKEQ. The CDR3 is made up of 14 amino acids. V gave up 7 bases and J gave up 2 bases; unmatched junction bases: 4.

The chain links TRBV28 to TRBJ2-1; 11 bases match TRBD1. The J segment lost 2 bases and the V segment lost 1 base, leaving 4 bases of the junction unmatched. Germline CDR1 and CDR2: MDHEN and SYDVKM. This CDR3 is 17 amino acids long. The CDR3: CASSLLVGQGAYNEQFF. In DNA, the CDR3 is TGTGCCAGCAGTTTATTAGTGGGACAGGGGGCCTACAATGAGCAGTTCTTC.

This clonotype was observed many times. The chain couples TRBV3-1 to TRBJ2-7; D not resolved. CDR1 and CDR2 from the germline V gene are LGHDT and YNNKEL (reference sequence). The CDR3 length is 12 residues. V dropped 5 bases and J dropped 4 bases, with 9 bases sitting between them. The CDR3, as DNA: TGTGCCAGCAGCAAGAGGCGGTACGAGCAGTACTTC. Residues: CASSKRRYEQYF.

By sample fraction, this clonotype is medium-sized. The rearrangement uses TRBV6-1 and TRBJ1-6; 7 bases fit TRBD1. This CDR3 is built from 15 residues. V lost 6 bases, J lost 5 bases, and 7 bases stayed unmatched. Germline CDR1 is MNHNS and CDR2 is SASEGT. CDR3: CASSADRANNSPLHF. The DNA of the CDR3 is TGTGCCAGCAGCGCTGACAGGGCCAATAATTCACCCCTCCACTTT.

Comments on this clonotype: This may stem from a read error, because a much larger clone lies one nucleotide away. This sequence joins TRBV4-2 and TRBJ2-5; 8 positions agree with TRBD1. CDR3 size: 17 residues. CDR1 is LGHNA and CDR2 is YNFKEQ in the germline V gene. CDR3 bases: TGTGCCAGAAGCCAGAGACGGACAGGGTTTTCCCAAGAGACCCAGTACTTC. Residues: CARSQRRTGFSQETQYF.

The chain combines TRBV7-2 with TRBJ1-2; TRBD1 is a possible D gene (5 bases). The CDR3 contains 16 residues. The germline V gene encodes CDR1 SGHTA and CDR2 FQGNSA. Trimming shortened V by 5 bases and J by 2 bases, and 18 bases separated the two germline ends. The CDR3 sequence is CASSPLSFAGNYGYTF. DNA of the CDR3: TGTGCCAGCAGCCCCCTTTCCTTTGCAGGGAACTATGGCTACACCTTC.

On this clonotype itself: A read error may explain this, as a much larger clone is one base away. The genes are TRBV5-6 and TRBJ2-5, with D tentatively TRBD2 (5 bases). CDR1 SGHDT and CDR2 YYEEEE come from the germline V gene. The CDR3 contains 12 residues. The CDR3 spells CASSFGWETEYF. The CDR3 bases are TGTGCCAGCAGCTTTGGGTGGGAGACCGAGTACTTC.

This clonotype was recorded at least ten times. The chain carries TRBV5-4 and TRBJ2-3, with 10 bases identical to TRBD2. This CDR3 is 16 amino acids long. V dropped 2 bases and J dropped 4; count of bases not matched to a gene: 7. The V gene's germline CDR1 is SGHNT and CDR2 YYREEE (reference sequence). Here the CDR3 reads CASSFFIAGGSDTQYF. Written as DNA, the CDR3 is TGTGCCAGCAGCTTTTTTATAGCGGGAGGATCAGATACGCAGTATTTT.

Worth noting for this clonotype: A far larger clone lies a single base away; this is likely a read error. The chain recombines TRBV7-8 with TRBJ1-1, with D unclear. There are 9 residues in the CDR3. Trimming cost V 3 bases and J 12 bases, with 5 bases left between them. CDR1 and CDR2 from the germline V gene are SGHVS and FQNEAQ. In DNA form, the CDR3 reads TGTGCCAGCAGCTTCGGATCTTTCTTT. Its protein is CASSFGSFF.

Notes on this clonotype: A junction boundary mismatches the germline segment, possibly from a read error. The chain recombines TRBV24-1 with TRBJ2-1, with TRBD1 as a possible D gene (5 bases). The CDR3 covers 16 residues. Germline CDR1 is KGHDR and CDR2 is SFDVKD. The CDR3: CATSDSSREEYNEQFF. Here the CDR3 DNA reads TGCGCCACCAGTGATTCCAGCAGGGAAGAGTACAATGAGCAGTTCTTC.

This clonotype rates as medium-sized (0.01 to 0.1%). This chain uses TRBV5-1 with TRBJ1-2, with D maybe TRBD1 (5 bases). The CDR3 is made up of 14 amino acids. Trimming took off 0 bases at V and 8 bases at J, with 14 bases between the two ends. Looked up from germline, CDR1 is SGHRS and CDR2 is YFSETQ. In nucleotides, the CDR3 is TGCGCCAGCAGCTTGGACGGGACGACGTTAGGCTACACCTTC. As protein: CASSLDGTTLGYTF.

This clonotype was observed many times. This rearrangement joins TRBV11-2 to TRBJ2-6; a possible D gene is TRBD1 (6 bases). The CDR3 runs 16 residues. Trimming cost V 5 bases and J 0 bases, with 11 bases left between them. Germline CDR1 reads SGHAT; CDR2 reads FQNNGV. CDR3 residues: CASSIIRGSGANVLTF. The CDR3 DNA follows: TGTGCCAGCAGCATAATCAGGGGCTCTGGGGCCAACGTCCTGACTTTC.

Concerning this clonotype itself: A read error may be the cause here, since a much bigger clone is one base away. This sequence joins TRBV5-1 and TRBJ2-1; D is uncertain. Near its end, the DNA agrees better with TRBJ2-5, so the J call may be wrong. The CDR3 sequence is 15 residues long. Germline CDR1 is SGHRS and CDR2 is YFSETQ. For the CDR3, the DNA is TGCGCCAGCAGCTTCCAGCATGGATCCCAACAGACCCAGTACTTC. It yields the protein CASSFQHGSQQTQYF.

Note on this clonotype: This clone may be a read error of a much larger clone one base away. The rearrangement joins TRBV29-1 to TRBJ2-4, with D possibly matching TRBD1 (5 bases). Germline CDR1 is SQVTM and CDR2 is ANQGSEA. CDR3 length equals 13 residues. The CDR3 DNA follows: TGCAGCACGCTGCAACAGGTGATTGATGAGCAGCTCTTC. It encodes CSTLQQVIDEQLF.

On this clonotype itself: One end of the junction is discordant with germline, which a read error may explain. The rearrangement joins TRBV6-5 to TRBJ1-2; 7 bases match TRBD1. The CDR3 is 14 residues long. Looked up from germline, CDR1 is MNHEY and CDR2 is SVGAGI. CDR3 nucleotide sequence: TGTGCCAGCAGTTATAGGGGACAGAACTATTGCTACACCTTC. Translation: CASSYRGQNYCYTF.

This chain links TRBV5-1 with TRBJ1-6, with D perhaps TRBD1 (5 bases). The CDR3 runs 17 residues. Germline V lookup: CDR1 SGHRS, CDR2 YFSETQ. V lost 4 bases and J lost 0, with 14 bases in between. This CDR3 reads CASSAWTPSSYNSPLHF. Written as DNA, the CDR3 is TGCGCCAGCAGCGCCTGGACACCGAGCTCCTATAATTCACCCCTCCACTTT.

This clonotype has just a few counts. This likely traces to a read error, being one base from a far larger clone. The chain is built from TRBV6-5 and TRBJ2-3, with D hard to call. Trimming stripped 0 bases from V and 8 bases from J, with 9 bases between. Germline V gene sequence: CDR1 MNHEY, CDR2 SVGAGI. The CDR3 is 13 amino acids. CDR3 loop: CASSYSGLGTQYF. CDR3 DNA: TGTGCCAGCAGTTACTCGGGGTTGGGTACGCAGTATTTT.

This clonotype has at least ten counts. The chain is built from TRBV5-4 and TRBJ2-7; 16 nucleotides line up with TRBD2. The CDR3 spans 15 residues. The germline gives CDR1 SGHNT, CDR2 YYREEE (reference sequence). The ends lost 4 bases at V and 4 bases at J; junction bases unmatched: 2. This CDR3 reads CASSGGLAGGYEQYF. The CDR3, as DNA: TGTGCCAGCAGCGGGGGACTAGCGGGAGGGTACGAGCAGTACTTC. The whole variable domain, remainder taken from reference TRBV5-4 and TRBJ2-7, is ETGVTQSPTHLIKTRGQQVTLRCSSQSGHNTVSWYQQALGQGPQFIFQYYREEENGRGNFPPRFSGLQFPNYSSELNVNALELDDSALYLCASSGGLAGGYEQYFGPGTRLTVT.